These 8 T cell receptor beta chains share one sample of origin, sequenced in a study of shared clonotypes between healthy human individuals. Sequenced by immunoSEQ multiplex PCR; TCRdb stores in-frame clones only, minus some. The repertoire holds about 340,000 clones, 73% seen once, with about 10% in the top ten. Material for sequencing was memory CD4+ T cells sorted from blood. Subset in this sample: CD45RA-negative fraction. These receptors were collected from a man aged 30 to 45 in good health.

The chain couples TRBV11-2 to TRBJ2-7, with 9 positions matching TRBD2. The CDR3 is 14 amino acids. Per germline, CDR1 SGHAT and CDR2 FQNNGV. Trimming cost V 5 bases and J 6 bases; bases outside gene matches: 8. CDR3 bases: TGTGCCAGCAGCACCCTAGCGGGATTATCCGAGCAGTACTTC. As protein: CASSTLAGLSEQYF.

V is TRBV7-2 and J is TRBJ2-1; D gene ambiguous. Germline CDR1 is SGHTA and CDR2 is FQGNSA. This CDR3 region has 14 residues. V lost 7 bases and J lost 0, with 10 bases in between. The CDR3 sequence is CASTKSSSYNEQFF. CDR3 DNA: TGTGCCAGCACAAAAAGCAGCTCCTACAATGAGCAGTTCTTC.

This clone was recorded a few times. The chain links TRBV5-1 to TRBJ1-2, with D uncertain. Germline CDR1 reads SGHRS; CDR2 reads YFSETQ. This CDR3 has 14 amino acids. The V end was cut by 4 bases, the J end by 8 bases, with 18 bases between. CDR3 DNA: TGCGCCAGCAGCCCGACCTCTTCCGGGAACGGCTACACCTTC. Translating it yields CASSPTSSGNGYTF.

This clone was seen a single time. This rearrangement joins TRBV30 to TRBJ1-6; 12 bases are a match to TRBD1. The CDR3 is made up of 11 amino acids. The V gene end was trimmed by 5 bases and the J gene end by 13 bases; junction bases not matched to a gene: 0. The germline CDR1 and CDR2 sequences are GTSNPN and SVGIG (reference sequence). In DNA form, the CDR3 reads TGTGCCTGGGGGACAGGGGGCCCCCTCCACTTT. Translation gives CAWGTGGPLHF.

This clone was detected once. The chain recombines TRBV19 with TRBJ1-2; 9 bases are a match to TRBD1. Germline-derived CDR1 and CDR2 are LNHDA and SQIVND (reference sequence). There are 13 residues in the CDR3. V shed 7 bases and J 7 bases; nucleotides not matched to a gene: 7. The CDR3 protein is CASMSRDRAGYTF. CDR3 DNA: TGTGCCAGTATGTCCCGGGACAGGGCTGGCTACACCTTC. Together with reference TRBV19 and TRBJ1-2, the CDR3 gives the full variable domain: DGGITQSPKYLFRKEGQNVTLSCEQNLNHDAMYWYRQDPGQGLRLIYYSQIVNDFQKGDIAEGYSVSREKKESFPLTVTSAQKNPTAFYLCASMSRDRAGYTFGSGTRLTVV.

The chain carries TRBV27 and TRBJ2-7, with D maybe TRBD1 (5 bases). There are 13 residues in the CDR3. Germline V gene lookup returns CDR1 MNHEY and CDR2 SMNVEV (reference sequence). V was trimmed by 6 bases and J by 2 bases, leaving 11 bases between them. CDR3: CASRKDSTYEQYF. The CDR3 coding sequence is TGTGCCAGCAGGAAAGACAGTACCTACGAGCAGTACTTC.

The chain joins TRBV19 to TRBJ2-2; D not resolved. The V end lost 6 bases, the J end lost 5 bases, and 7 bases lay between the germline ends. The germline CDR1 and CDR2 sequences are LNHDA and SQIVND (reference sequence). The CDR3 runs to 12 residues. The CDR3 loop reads CASRKQTGELFF. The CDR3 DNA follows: TGTGCCAGTAGAAAACAGACCGGGGAGCTGTTTTTT.

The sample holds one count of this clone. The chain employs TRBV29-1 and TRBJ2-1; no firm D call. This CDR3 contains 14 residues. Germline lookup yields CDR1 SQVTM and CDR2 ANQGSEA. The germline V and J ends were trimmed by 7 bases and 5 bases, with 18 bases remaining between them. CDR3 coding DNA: TGCAGCGCCTTTAGCCCGGATCGGGACAATGAGCAGTTCTTC. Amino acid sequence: CSAFSPDRDNEQFF.